This T cell receptor (delta chain) was captured by sequencing in a study of Vδ1+ human thymocytes. Findings of the study overall: Despite high sort purity, about 20% of thymic T cell receptor delta sequences were Vdelta2. In the thymus, TRG and TRD repertoires looked highly polyclonal with Gaussian CDR3 lengths.

Thymocytes were sorted as CD3+ TCRVdelta1+ TCRVdelta2- after alphabeta T cell depletion. Sequences come from RNA converted to cDNA by reverse transcription. The CDR3 regions were amplified by multiplex PCR from V-gene primers to a constant-region primer. With CATT, TCRdb re-called clones from the multiplex PCR reads. The table has under 80,000 delta-chain clones, about 35% seen once; the top ten hold 0.2% to 0.3%. The CDR3 is 13 amino acids. V lost 6 bases to trimming and J lost 3 bases; unmatched junction nucleotides: 4. Germline values: CDR1 TSWWSYY, CDR2 QGS. The table lists this clone with a few counts. The antigen remains unidentified.

Material for sequencing was Vdelta1+ gamma-delta thymocytes from the thymus. Subset of the sample: FACS-sorted CD3+ TCRalphabeta- TCRVdelta1+ TCRVdelta2- thymocytes. The TCR originated in a boy in the first two years of life who had congenital heart surgery. The gene calls are TRDV1 and TRDJ1; 7 nucleotides align to TRDD3. CDR3 DNA sequence: TGTGCTCTTGGAGGGGGATGCCCCGATAAACTCATCTTT. Its translation: CALGGGCPDKLIF.